These 11 T cell receptor beta chains originate from one sample sequenced in a study of blood T cell repertoires in COVID-19 (dated by TCRdb to between 2020 and 2021). The method was the immunoSEQ multiplex PCR assay. The table comes from immuneACCESS by way of TCRdb, which keeps in-frame sequences with V and J called. Part of the clones is missing from these tables; in studies checked, under half for an unresolved V gene and the rest for unknown reasons. The sample table records some 97,000 clones; nearly 90% of these occur just once. The leading ten clones occupy 6.5% of the sample. The sequenced sample consisted of peripheral blood. The receptors were gathered from a woman in her sixties with acute or convalescent COVID-19.

The chain recombines TRBV6-5 with TRBJ1-2; D not resolved. Germline CDR1 MNHEY, CDR2 SVGAGI. V was pared by 6 bases and J by 5 bases, with 13 bases between. The CDR3 loop spans 13 amino acids. The CDR3 here is CASRRTGEYGYTF. DNA of the CDR3: TGTGCCAGCAGACGGACCGGGGAATATGGCTACACCTTC.

The V call is TRBV11-3, the J call TRBJ2-3; the match to TRBD2 covers 7 bases. The CDR3 is 15 amino acids. Unmatched junction bases numbered 3, after V lost 2 bases and J lost 1 base. In germline, CDR1 is SGHNT, CDR2 YENEEA. The CDR3 coding sequence is TGTGCCAGCAGCTTATTTGCGGGGGGCACAGATACGCAGTATTTT. The encoded protein is CASSLFAGGTDTQYF.

The chain employs TRBV19 and TRBJ1-5; 7 positions match TRBD1. The CDR3 consists of 16 residues. CDR1 is LNHDA, CDR2 SQIVND, per germline (reference sequence). Unmatched junction bases numbered 14, after V lost 5 bases and J lost 7 bases. This CDR3 reads CASSASHRGRGQPQHF. The CDR3 DNA follows: TGTGCCAGTAGTGCGTCTCACAGGGGTAGAGGGCAGCCCCAGCATTTT.

This clone came up once. The chain has TRBV19 and TRBJ1-1, with 8 bases matching TRBD1. After removal of 6 bases from V and 0 bases from J, the junction contained 9 bases not matched to a gene. This CDR3 has 16 residues. Per germline, CDR1 LNHDA and CDR2 SQIVND (reference sequence). The CDR3 region is CASSHEQGEVNTEAFF. As DNA, the CDR3 is TGTGCCAGTAGCCACGAACAGGGGGAAGTGAACACTGAAGCTTTCTTT.

This chain joins TRBV2 and TRBJ1-1, with 7 bases lining up with TRBD1. Germline assignment: CDR1 SNHLY and CDR2 FYNNEI. J was trimmed by 5 bases and V by 5 bases; bases with no gene match: 5. This CDR3 spans 13 amino acids. CDR3 loop: CASSRGRGTEAFF. The CDR3 DNA reads as TGTGCCAGCAGTAGGGGGCGGGGTACTGAAGCTTTCTTT.

The V and J genes are TRBV28 and TRBJ2-3; 7 bases are shared with TRBD1. Germline-derived CDR1 and CDR2 are MDHEN and SYDVKM. The length of the CDR3 is 14 residues. The trim removed 4 bases at V and 1 base at J, leaving 2 bases unmatched. As DNA, the CDR3 is TGTGCCAGCAGTTCGACAGGGCGCACAGATACGCAGTATTTT. Its translation: CASSSTGRTDTQYF.

The chain combines TRBV3-1 (or the pseudogene TRBV3-2) with TRBJ1-4; D may be TRBD1 (5 bases). Germline V gene sequence: CDR1 LGHDT, CDR2 YNNKEL (reference sequence). The ends were cut back, 4 bases at V and 0 bases at J, with 9 bases in the middle. The CDR3 loop spans 15 amino acids. The CDR3 loop is CASSPRTTTNEKLFF. CDR3 coding DNA: TGTGCCAGCAGCCCTAGGACAACAACTAATGAAAAACTGTTTTTT.

CDR3 residues: CASSDDRGYNQPQHF. The DNA of the CDR3 is TGTGCCAGCAGTGATGACAGGGGGTACAATCAGCCCCAGCATTTT. The chain couples TRBV6-1 to TRBJ1-5; the match to TRBD1 covers 9 bases. The CDR3 is 15 residues long. CDR1 is MNHNS and CDR2 is SASEGT in the germline V gene. Germline trimming cut 3 bases from V and 3 bases from J; bases unmatched to any gene: 3.

The chain has TRBV30 and TRBJ2-2, with 10 bases identical to TRBD2. Germline V gene sequence: CDR1 GTSNPN, CDR2 SVGIG (reference sequence). The junction had 5 bases not matched to a gene; V was cut back by 2 bases and J by 5 bases. CDR3 length equals 15 residues. The CDR3 is CAWSSGRAGTGELFF. The CDR3 DNA sequence: TGTGCCTGGAGTAGCGGGAGGGCCGGGACCGGGGAGCTGTTTTTT.

The chain couples TRBV2 to TRBJ2-2; D ambiguous. The germline gives CDR1 SNHLY, CDR2 FYNNEI. V was shortened by 6 bases and J by 4 bases, with 15 bases between the two germline ends. The CDR3 is made up of 15 amino acids. CDR3 protein: CASRLQITLTGELFF. The DNA of the CDR3 is TGTGCCAGCAGGTTACAGATAACTCTCACCGGGGAGCTGTTTTTT.

The V and J genes are TRBV19 and TRBJ2-1, with D tentatively TRBD1 (5 bases). This CDR3 spans 15 amino acids. V shed 5 bases and J shed 4 bases, with 15 bases lying between them. Germline CDR1 is LNHDA and CDR2 is SQIVND (reference sequence). CDR3 sequence: CASSPLQGSYNEQFF. The CDR3 region has the DNA TGTGCCAGTAGTCCCCTCCAGGGATCTTACAATGAGCAGTTCTTC.